This is a list of T cell receptor beta chains from one sample in a study of T cell responses to AZD1222 COVID-19 vaccine. Repertoires were generated with immunoSEQ multiplex PCR, while TCRdb's copy carries only in-frame clones and drops some. Here the sample spans about 94,000 clones, approximately 88% being singletons. The specimen was peripheral blood, collected 28 days after the second AZD1222 dose. Receptors were obtained from an adult who received the AZD1222 COVID-19 vaccine. Each CDR3 is given with its conserved first and last residue. A D gene is named only where the DNA matches it firmly. Where a row states a size, it is once, few, many or the class of an expanded clone; other rows omit it.

d_call clone_size j_call v_call cdr3_nt cdr3_aa
TRBD1 once TRBJ1-5 TRBV18 TGTGCCAGCTCACCCACCGGGACAGACAATCAGCCCCAGCATTTT CASSPTGTDNQPQHF
TRBD1 few TRBJ2-3 TRBV6-4 TGTGCCAGCAGCAACGGACAGGGAGCAGATACGCAGTATTTT CASSNGQGADTQYF
- - TRBJ1-1 TRBV27 TGTGCCAGCAGTTTACGTACGGGGGGGTACACTGAAGCTTTCTTT CASSLRTGGYTEAFF
- - TRBJ1-2 TRBV11-2 TGTGCCAGCAGCCAAGCCCCGGGGGGTGGCTACACCTTC CASSQAPGGGYTF
- - TRBJ2-7 TRBV6-5 TGTGCCAGCTCACAGGACACCTACGAGCAGTACTTC CASSQDTYEQYF
- - TRBJ2-7 TRBV14 TGTGCCAGCAGCCAAGGGCGAGACCGGACGGACTACCACGAGCAGTACTTC CASSQGRDRTDYHEQYF
- - TRBJ2-1 TRBV24-1 TGTGCCACCAGTCCCCCGGACGGAGGGTCCTCCTACAATGAGCAGTTCTTC CATSPPDGGSSYNEQFF
- once TRBJ1-5 TRBV7-9 TGTGCCAGCAGCCCGTACGACGGGAGCAATCAGCCCCAGCATTTT CASSPYDGSNQPQHF
- - TRBJ2-2 TRBV3-1/TRBV3-2 TGTGCCAGCAGCCTCGCCGGTAGGCTCATAGGGGCCGGGGAGCTGTTTTTT CASSLAGRLIGAGELFF
TRBD2 once TRBJ2-1 TRBV27 TGTGCCAGCAGTTTCCTAGGCGGGAGCTCCTACAATGAGCAGTTCTTC CASSFLGGSSYNEQFF
- - TRBJ2-1 TRBV9 TGTGCCAGCAGCGTAGATCCGAGCTCCTACAATGAGCAGTTCTTC CASSVDPSSYNEQFF
TRBD2 - TRBJ2-7 TRBV5-1 TGCGCCAGCAGTTTAGGGGCCCAGACTAGCGGTCCCTACGAGCAGTACTTC CASSLGAQTSGPYEQYF
TRBD2 - TRBJ2-7 TRBV5-1 TGCGCCAGCAGCTTTCTAGCGGGAGAGCTAGAGGAGCAGTACTTC CASSFLAGELEEQYF
- - TRBJ2-7 TRBV7-9 TGTGCCAGCAGCTTAGTCGGGATGTGGGAGCAGTACTTC CASSLVGMWEQYF
- - TRBJ2-2 TRBV3-1/TRBV3-2 TGTGCCAGCAGCCGCGCGTTCCCCATCGGGGAGCTGTTTTTT CASSRAFPIGELFF
- - TRBJ1-1 TRBV4-2 TGTGCCAGCAGCCAAGTTGGGCAGGGACAGAACACTGAAGCTTTCTTT CASSQVGQGQNTEAFF
- - TRBJ2-1 TRBV28 TGTGCCAGCAGTGTAGTGGGGAATGAGCAGTTCTTC CASSVVGNEQFF
TRBD1 few TRBJ1-6 TRBV11-3 TGTGCCAGCAGCCCCCGGGACAGTTGGAACAATTCACCCCTCCACTTT CASSPRDSWNNSPLHF
TRBD1 - TRBJ1-6 TRBV6-2/TRBV6-3 TGTGCCAGCAGCCCTGGACAGGGGGCATCACCCCTCCACTTT CASSPGQGASPLHF
- - TRBJ2-7 TRBV6-5 TGTGCCAGCAGTCGGGCCGGAAGGAGGGACGAGCAGTACTTC CASSRAGRRDEQYF
TRBD1 - TRBJ1-5 TRBV5-6 TGTGCCAGCAGCTTCAGGGGGAAGCTTCAGCCCCAGCATTTT CASSFRGKLQPQHF
- - TRBJ2-3 TRBV2 TGTGCCAGCACGCTCTTCACAGATACGCAGTATTTT CASTLFTDTQYF
- - TRBJ2-3 TRBV7-2 TGTGCCAGCAGGTCGGCCGATACGCAGTATTTT CASRSADTQYF
- - TRBJ2-7 TRBV7-6 TGTGCCAGCAGCTTAGACGCGGGTGGGCCTGACGAGCAGTACTTC CASSLDAGGPDEQYF
- once TRBJ1-1 TRBV7-2 TGTGCCAGCAGCTTAGGTTTATGGGACATTGAAGCTTTCTTT CASSLGLWDIEAFF
TRBD1 - TRBJ1-5 TRBV19 TGTGCCAGTATTAGGGACAGAAATAGCAATCAGCCCCAGCATTTT CASIRDRNSNQPQHF
- - TRBJ1-3 TRBV30 TGTGCCTGGAGTGATCAGGGGAGCTCTGGAAACACCATATATTTT CAWSDQGSSGNTIYF
TRBD1 - TRBJ1-6 TRBV10-1 TGCGCCAGCAGTGAGGGGGGACAGGGAGATGATTCACCCCTCCACTTT CASSEGGQGDDSPLHF
- - TRBJ1-1 TRBV30 TGTGCCTGGAGTGGATTTCAGGGTGAAGCTTTCTTT CAWSGFQGEAFF
- few TRBJ1-6 TRBV27 TGTGCCAGCAGCCTTGACCCGTTGAATAATTCACCCCTCCACTTT CASSLDPLNNSPLHF
- - TRBJ2-1 TRBV9 TGTGCCAGCAGCTTTACAGGGTTGGATGAGCAGTTCTTC CASSFTGLDEQFF
TRBD2 - TRBJ2-2 TRBV30 TGTGCCTGGAGTGTGGGACTAGCGGAAAACACCGGGGAGCTGTTTTTT CAWSVGLAENTGELFF
- - TRBJ2-3 TRBV5-4 TGTGCCAGCAGCTTGGCAGGCGGGAGCCAGGGGAAAGATACGCAGTATTTT CASSLAGGSQGKDTQYF
TRBD2 - TRBJ2-2 TRBV11-2 TGTGCCAGCAGCCTAAGGATGCGGGAGTGGGACACCGGGGAGCTGTTTTTT CASSLRMREWDTGELFF
- - TRBJ1-1 TRBV30 TGTGCCTGGAGTCATCAGGGAAACACTGAAGCTTTCTTT CAWSHQGNTEAFF
TRBD2 - TRBJ2-1 TRBV5-4 TGTGCCAGCAGCTTGGGTGGTCGCGGGAGACACAATGAGCAGTTCTTC CASSLGGRGRHNEQFF
- - TRBJ1-2 TRBV29-1 TGCAGCGTTATTAGCTCCTATGGCTACACCTTC CSVISSYGYTF
- once TRBJ2-3 TRBV14 TGTGCCAGCAGCCAAGAGGATACGCAGTATTTT CASSQEDTQYF
- - TRBJ1-1 TRBV7-9 TGTGCCAGCAGCTTTCGGGGGGAGAACACTGAAGCTTTCTTT CASSFRGENTEAFF
TRBD1 - TRBJ2-3 TRBV5-1 TGCGCCAGCAGCGTCGGGACAGGGGAGACAGATACGCAGTATTTT CASSVGTGETDTQYF
TRBD2 - TRBJ2-1 TRBV27 TGTGCCAGCAAGACCGGAGGGACTAGCGGGAGTAATGAGCAGTTCTTC CASKTGGTSGSNEQFF
- - TRBJ1-2 TRBV19 TGTGCCAGTAGAGTGACGCTATACAGGGCCACCTATGGCTACACCTTC CASRVTLYRATYGYTF
TRBD2 - TRBJ2-1 TRBV5-4 TGTGCCAGCAGCCGCTCTAGCGGGACATACAATGAGCAGTTCTTC CASSRSSGTYNEQFF
- - TRBJ2-7 TRBV10-3 TGTGCCATCAGTGAGCTAGGGGGCTACGAGCAGTACTTC CAISELGGYEQYF